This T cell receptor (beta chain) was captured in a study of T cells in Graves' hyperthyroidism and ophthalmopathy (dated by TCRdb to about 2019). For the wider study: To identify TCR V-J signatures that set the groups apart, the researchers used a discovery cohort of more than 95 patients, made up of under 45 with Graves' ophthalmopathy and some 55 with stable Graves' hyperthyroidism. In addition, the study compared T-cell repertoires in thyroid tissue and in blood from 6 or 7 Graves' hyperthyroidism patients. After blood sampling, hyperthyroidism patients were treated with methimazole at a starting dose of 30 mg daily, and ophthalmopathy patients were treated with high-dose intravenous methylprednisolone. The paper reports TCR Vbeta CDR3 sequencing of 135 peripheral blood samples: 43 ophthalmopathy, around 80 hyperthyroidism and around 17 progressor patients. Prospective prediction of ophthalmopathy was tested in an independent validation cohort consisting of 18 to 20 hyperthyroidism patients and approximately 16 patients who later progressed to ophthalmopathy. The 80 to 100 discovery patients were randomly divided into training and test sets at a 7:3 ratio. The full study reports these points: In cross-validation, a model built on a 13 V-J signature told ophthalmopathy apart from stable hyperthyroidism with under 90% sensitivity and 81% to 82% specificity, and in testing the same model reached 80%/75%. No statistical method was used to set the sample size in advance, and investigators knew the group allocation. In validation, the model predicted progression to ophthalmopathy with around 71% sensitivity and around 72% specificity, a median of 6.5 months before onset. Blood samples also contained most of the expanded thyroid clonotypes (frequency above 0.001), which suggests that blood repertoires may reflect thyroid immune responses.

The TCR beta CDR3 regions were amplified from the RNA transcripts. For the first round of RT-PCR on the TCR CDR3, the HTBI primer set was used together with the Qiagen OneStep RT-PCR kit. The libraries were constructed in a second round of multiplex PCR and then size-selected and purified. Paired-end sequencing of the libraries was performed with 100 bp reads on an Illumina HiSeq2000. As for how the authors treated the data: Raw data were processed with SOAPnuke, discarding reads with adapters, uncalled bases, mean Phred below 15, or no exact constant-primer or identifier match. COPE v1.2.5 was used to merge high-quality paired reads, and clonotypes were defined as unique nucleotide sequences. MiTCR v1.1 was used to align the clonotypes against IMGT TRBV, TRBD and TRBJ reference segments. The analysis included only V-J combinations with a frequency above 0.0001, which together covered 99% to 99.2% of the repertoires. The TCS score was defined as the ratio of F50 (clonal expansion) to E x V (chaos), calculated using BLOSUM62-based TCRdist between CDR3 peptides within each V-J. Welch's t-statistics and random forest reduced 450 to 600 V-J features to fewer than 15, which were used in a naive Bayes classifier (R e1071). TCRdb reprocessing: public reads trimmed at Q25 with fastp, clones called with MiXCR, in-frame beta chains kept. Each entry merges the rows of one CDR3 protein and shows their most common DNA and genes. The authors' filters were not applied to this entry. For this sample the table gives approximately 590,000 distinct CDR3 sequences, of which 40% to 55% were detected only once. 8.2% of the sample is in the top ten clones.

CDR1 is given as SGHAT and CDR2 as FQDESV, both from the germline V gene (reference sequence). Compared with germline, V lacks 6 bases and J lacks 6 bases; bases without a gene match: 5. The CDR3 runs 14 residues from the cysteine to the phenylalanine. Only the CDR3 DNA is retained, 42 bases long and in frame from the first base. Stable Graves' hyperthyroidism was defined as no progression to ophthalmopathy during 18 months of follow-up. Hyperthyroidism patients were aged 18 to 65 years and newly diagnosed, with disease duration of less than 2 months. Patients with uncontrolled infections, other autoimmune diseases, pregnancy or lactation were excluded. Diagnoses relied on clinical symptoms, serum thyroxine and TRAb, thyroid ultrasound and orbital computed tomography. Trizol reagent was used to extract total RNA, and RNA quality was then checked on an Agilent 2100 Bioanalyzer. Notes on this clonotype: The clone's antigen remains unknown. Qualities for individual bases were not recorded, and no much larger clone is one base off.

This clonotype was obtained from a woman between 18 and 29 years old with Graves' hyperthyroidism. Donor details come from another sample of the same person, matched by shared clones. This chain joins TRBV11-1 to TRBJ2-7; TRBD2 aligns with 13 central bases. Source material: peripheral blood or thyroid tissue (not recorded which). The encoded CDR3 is CASRLAGGPTEQYF. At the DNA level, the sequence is TGTGCCAGCAGACTAGCGGGAGGGCCCACCGAGCAGTACTTC.